This T cell receptor (beta chain) was recovered during a study of neurological immune-mediated disorders. The CDR3 runs 15 residues. CDR1 is SGHDT, CDR2 YYEEEE, per germline. The sample holds many counts of this clonotype. Antigen specificity is unknown. One end of the junction fails to match germline, which may point to a read error. TCRdb re-analysed the 5' RACE reads in MiXCR, keeping a single row per CDR3 protein. This table holds fewer than 35,000 distinct CDR3 sequences, around 3.2% found once. Study-level findings and limits: When the repertoires were sorted by phylogenetic grouping, those of 18 of 34 multiple sclerosis patients ended up in one related-CDR3 cluster, a possible signature.

Sequenced input: PBMCs. The receptor comes from a woman aged 25 to 39 with multiple sclerosis. V usage is TRBV5-6 and J usage is TRBJ1-5, with D perhaps matching TRBD1 (6 bases). DNA of the CDR3: TGTGCCAGCAGCAACAGGGAAAGAAACAATCAGCCCCAGAATTTT. Translation: CASSNRERNNQPQNF.